What follows is one T cell receptor (beta chain) and its context. Its antigen is currently unknown. The data were taken from a study of graft-versus-host responses after intestinal transplantation. With 1 base clipped from V and 2 bases from J, the junction kept 5 bases outside the gene matches. Germline CDR1 and CDR2: MDHEN and SYDVKM. The CDR3 is made up of 17 amino acids. Broader study findings: Present in recipient marrow, GvH clones included some that appeared first in ileum or blood.

Sequencing used immunoSEQ multiplex PCR; TCRdb keeps in-frame clones, though not all of them. Here the sample spans some 110,000 clones, approximately 90% being singletons. Sequences were derived from unstimulated CD4+ T cells sorted from spleen or lymph node cells, sampled before intestinal transplant. The gene calls are TRBV28 and TRBJ2-3; TRBD2 matches at 11 bases. This receptor was obtained from a human donor who received an intestinal transplant. CDR3: CASSLSRLAGNTDTQYF. For the CDR3, the DNA is TGTGCCAGCAGTTTATCTCGACTAGCGGGAAACACAGATACGCAGTATTTT.